These T cell receptor beta chains were read from a single sample in a study of shared clonotypes between healthy human individuals. Profiled with immunoSEQ multiplex PCR; TCRdb holds only in-frame clones, not every one. This table holds approximately 720,000 clones, 72% found once. The material sequenced was memory CD4+ T cells sorted from blood. These receptor sequences come from a woman between 25 and 40 years old in good health. The conserved cysteine and the conserved F or W are not part of the CDR3 here. Fields, in order: J gene, V gene, CDR3 length, CDR3 protein.

j_call: TRBJ2-1; v_call: TRBV27; cdr3_length: 12; cdr3_aa: ASSGDPSWNEQF
j_call: TRBJ2-7; v_call: TRBV15; cdr3_length: 12; cdr3_aa: ATAGGHLPYEQY
j_call: TRBJ2-3; v_call: TRBV11-2; cdr3_length: 14; cdr3_aa: ASSLLAGGGTDTQY
j_call: TRBJ2-1; v_call: TRBV29-1; cdr3_length: 13; cdr3_aa: SVETRHGMGNEQF
j_call: -; v_call: TRBV11-2; cdr3_length: 11; cdr3_aa: ASSFIAAYEQY
j_call: TRBJ1-5; v_call: TRBV28; cdr3_length: 13; cdr3_aa: ASKIQGSGNQPQH
j_call: TRBJ1-4; v_call: TRBV5-5; cdr3_length: 13; cdr3_aa: ASSSGSATNEKLF
j_call: TRBJ2-1; v_call: TRBV4-2; cdr3_length: 15; cdr3_aa: ASSLEGVGSSYNEQF
j_call: TRBJ1-3; v_call: TRBV11-2; cdr3_length: 11; cdr3_aa: ASSPPSGNTIY
j_call: TRBJ2-7; v_call: TRBV19; cdr3_length: 13; cdr3_aa: ASSLGTHATYEQY
j_call: TRBJ2-6; v_call: TRBV5-1; cdr3_length: 18; cdr3_aa: ASSRGHQGGPSSGANVLT
j_call: TRBJ2-1; v_call: TRBV5-1; cdr3_length: 12; cdr3_aa: ASRHRDQYNEQF
j_call: TRBJ2-1; v_call: TRBV10-2; cdr3_length: 12; cdr3_aa: ASSGGTYRGGQF
j_call: TRBJ1-5; v_call: TRBV27; cdr3_length: 9; cdr3_aa: ASSLRWPQH
j_call: TRBJ1-4; v_call: TRBV5-1; cdr3_length: 11; cdr3_aa: ASSFGGKEKLF
j_call: TRBJ2-3; v_call: TRBV7-2; cdr3_length: 10; cdr3_aa: ASSLWEDTQY
j_call: TRBJ1-4; v_call: TRBV25-1; cdr3_length: 13; cdr3_aa: ASSDQAPGVEKLF
j_call: TRBJ2-7; v_call: TRBV6-1; cdr3_length: 12; cdr3_aa: ASRPGTSSYEQY
j_call: TRBJ1-5; v_call: TRBV21-1; cdr3_length: 10; cdr3_aa: ASSKIDQPQH
j_call: TRBJ2-5; v_call: TRBV5-1; cdr3_length: 11; cdr3_aa: ASSLGDPETQY